What follows are 13 T cell receptor beta chains derived from one specimen sequenced in a study of Graves' ophthalmopathy and Graves' hyperthyroidism. RNA transcripts were the template, and TCR beta CDR3 regions were amplified from them. Following a first-round RT-PCR that used HTBI primers, a second-round multiplex PCR was carried out. Each CDR3 protein gets one entry after TCRdb re-called the multiplex PCR reads with MiXCR. This sample has some 750,000 distinct CDR3 sequences, with roughly 40% found just once. Sequencing was done on a sample of peripheral blood. The receptors shown here come from an adult man with Graves' ophthalmopathy.

The chain employs TRBV20-1 and TRBJ1-3, with a weak D call TRBD1 (6 bases). CDR1 is DFQATT and CDR2 is SNEGSKA in the germline V gene (reference sequence). Trimming cost V 2 bases and J 0 bases, with 11 bases left between them. CDR3 size: 15 residues. CDR3 protein: CSARTDSCSGNTIYF. CDR3 bases: TGCAGTGCTAGAACGGACAGCTGCTCTGGAAACACCATATATTTT.

This chain connects TRBV6-5 to TRBJ1-2; D gene unclear. The germline V gene encodes CDR1 MNHEY and CDR2 SVGAGI. The CDR3 contains 12 residues. V was trimmed by 8 bases and J by 3 bases, leaving 10 bases between them. The CDR3 sequence is CASWKVDYGYTF. CDR3 nucleotide sequence: TGTGCCAGCTGGAAAGTCGACTATGGCTACACCTTC.

Ten or more counts support this clonotype. V usage is TRBV5-1 and J usage is TRBJ1-1; no clear D gene. Trimming stripped 7 bases from V and 1 base from J, with 5 bases between. This CDR3 contains 11 residues. Germline loops: CDR1 SGHRS, CDR2 YFSETQ. CDR3 in amino acids: CASRRNTEAFF. DNA for the CDR3: TGCGCCAGCCGACGGAACACTGAAGCTTTCTTT.

Ten or more counts support this clonotype. This rearrangement joins TRBV2 to TRBJ2-7, with 7 bases that match TRBD1. Germline trimming cut 7 bases from V and 2 bases from J; bases unmatched to any gene: 8. CDR3 length: 14 residues. Germline V gene sequence: CDR1 SNHLY, CDR2 FYNNEI. CDR3 sequence (DNA): TGTGCCAGCACTGAGGACAGGACCCCCTACGAGCAGTACTTC. This sequence encodes CASTEDRTPYEQYF.

The chain combines TRBV30 with TRBJ1-1; 7 bases map to TRBD1. J gave up 2 bases and V 5 bases, and 5 bases lay outside the gene matches. Germline CDR1 GTSNPN, CDR2 SVGIG (reference sequence). The CDR3 extends over 13 amino acids. For the CDR3, the DNA is TGTGCCTGGTCGGGACAGTCCAACACTGAAGCTTTCTTT. Amino acid sequence: CAWSGQSNTEAFF.

This clonotype was seen at least ten times. This chain uses TRBV7-9 with TRBJ1-2; unclear D gene. This CDR3 has 16 amino acids. V was pared by 1 base and J by 6 bases, with 18 bases between. Germline CDR1 is SEHNR and CDR2 is FQNEAQ (reference sequence). CDR3: CASSLVSTEKRDGYTF. The CDR3 DNA reads TGTGCCAGCAGCTTAGTATCAACCGAAAAACGAGATGGCTACACCTTC.

In this sample, this clonotype turned up many times. The junction departs from germline at one end; a sequencing error may be responsible. The chain is built from TRBV20-1 and TRBJ1-1; possibly TRBD1 for D (5 bases). This CDR3 is built from 11 residues. Germline V lookup: CDR1 DFQATT, CDR2 SNEGSKA (reference sequence). The CDR3 DNA follows: TGCAGTGCGGGACCGACCACTGTAGCTTTCTTT. This translates into CSAGPTTVAFF.

This chain uses TRBV9 with TRBJ1-4; D is perhaps TRBD1 (5 bases). Trimming took off 4 bases at V and 5 bases at J, with 15 bases between the two ends. Germline V gene data show CDR1 as SGDLS and CDR2 as YYNGEE. CDR3 length: 15 residues. Here the CDR3 reads CASSPRSPGNEKLFF. CDR3 nucleotide sequence: TGTGCCAGCAGCCCAAGAAGTCCAGGGAATGAAAAACTGTTTTTT.

The chain employs TRBV7-9 and TRBJ2-5; maybe TRBD2 (6 bases). Germline V CDR1 and CDR2: SEHNR, FQNEAQ (reference sequence). This CDR3 comprises 17 residues. V was shortened by 3 bases and J by 1 base, with 18 bases between the two germline ends. The CDR3 DNA reads TGTGCCAGCAGCTTGCCGGGGACTGGTGATTTCCAAGAGACCCAGTACTTC. Protein product: CASSLPGTGDFQETQYF.

CDR3 sequence (DNA): TGCAGCGTTCGGGGGGAAGAGACCCAGTACTTC. Protein: CSVRGEETQYF. This chain connects TRBV29-1 to TRBJ2-5; 7 positions match TRBD2. Per germline, CDR1 SQVTM and CDR2 ANQGSEA. The CDR3 totals 11 residues. The J segment lost 3 bases and the V segment lost 5 bases, leaving 0 bases of the junction unmatched.

The table lists this clonotype with a few counts. The CDR3 DNA is TGTGCCAGTAGGCCCAGCGATACAAGTTACGAGCAGTACTTC. Translating gives CASRPSDTSYEQYF. The V gene is TRBV19, the J gene TRBJ2-7, with D hard to call. The germline V and J ends were trimmed by 6 bases and 4 bases, with 16 bases remaining between them. In germline, CDR1 is LNHDA, CDR2 SQIVND (reference sequence). The CDR3 has 14 amino acids.

The gene calls are TRBV29-1 and TRBJ2-7, with D maybe TRBD1 (7 bases). The V gene's germline CDR1 is SQVTM and CDR2 ANQGSEA. This CDR3 has 15 amino acids. V gave up 5 bases and J gave up 7 bases, with 24 bases separating them. The CDR3 sequence is CSVYPGGTIYNEQYF. The CDR3, as DNA: TGCAGCGTTTATCCAGGGGGGACCATCTACAATGAGCAGTACTTC.

The J gene is TRBJ2-7, the V gene TRBV19; TRBD2 might be the D (6 bases). Germline assignment: CDR1 LNHDA and CDR2 SQIVND (reference sequence). The CDR3 is 16 residues long. The V gene lost 6 bases and the J gene lost 0 bases, with 18 bases spanning the gap. DNA for the CDR3: TGTGCCAGTAGCTACTATCTAGCGAGTGGCTCCTACGAGCAGTACTTC. Translating it yields CASSYYLASGSYEQYF.